The clone carrying this T cell receptor (beta chain) was seen a single time. The CDR3 has 13 residues. Trimming removed 5 bases from V and 8 bases from J, with 15 bases in between. Participants came from under 30 US areas, aged about 18 to 90 years. Recovery among Cohort 3 donors was established by two negative PCRs, clearance, or symptom resolution. This sample was included in a study of blood T cell repertoires in COVID-19. The wider study: Italy, Spain and the United States were the sources of the convalescent and acute COVID-19 samples. T cells, B-cell-depleted T cells, or PBMCs supplied cDNA or gDNA.

Clones were sequenced by immunoSEQ multiplex PCR, and TCRdb holds only the in-frame ones, with some missing. The sample yields 300,000 or so clones, 87% seen once. Sequencing used PBMCs or T cells enriched from blood (not recorded which). This chain uses TRBV12-3 or TRBV12-4 with TRBJ1-2, with D perhaps TRBD1 (5 bases). This TCR was sampled from a woman aged 25-40 years who had recovered from COVID-19. In nucleotides, the CDR3 is TGTGCCAGCAGTGTCGGGACTGTTCGCGGCTACACCTTC. It codes for CASSVGTVRGYTF.